This TCR beta chain was documented in a study of Ad26.COV2.S vaccination and SARS-CoV-2 variants. Described treatment: some 20 received Ad26.COV2.S at low or high dose, single or two shots; several received placebo; per-sample allocation not given. Collection of samples fell on day 63 after the first vaccine or placebo injection. TCRdb keeps only in-frame clones here, not all; method: immunoSEQ multiplex PCR. The sample has about 460,000 clones, roughly nine tenths seen once. This CDR3 contains 20 residues. The rearrangement joins TRBV21-1 to TRBJ1-5; TRBD1, as called in the table, went unchecked against the DNA. TRBV21-1 is a known pseudogene. Here the sequenced sample was peripheral blood, taken in a trial of Ad26.COV2.S vaccine versus placebo. The source is a person aged 18-60 years who received the Ad26.COV2.S COVID-19 vaccine or a placebo. CDR3 in DNA: TGTGCCAGCAGCAAGAAAGACAGGGGAAGTGAGGGAGATAGCAATCAGCCCCAGCATTTT. Amino acid sequence: CASSKKDRGSEGDSNQPQHF.